This TCR beta chain was profiled in a study of CD8+CD57+ T cells in acquired aplastic anemia. Those patients picked for sequencing had displayed CD8+CD57+ cell expansion on flow cytometry. Patients were therapy-naive when their blood was sampled. The CDR3 has 13 amino acids. V was cut by 3 bases and J by 7 bases, with 11 bases left in between. From germline, CDR1 is SGHRS and CDR2 YFSETQ. For CDR3 and TCR beta VDJ profiling, genomic DNA was the template used. MiXCR, run by TCRdb on the reads, gives a single entry per CDR3 protein. The sample lists 150,000 to 200,000 distinct CDR3 sequences, under 55% occurring once.

The V call is TRBV5-1, the J call TRBJ1-5, with D tentatively TRBD1 (6 bases). The sample taken for sequencing was sorted CD4+, CD8+, or CD8+CD57+ T cells (not recorded which) from PBMCs. The clonotype originates from a human donor with aplastic anemia. The CDR3 is CASSYTGRQPQHF. The CDR3 bases are TGCGCCAGCAGCTACACAGGGCGACAGCCCCAGCATTTT. Together with reference TRBV5-1 and TRBJ1-5, the CDR3 gives the full variable domain: KAGVTQTPRYLIKTRGQQVTLSCSPISGHRSVSWYQQTPGQGLQFLFEYFSETQRNKGNFPGRFSGRQFSNSRSEMNVSTLELGDSALYLCASSYTGRQPQHFGDGTRLSIL.